Shown below are 10 T cell receptor beta chains from a single sample sequenced in a study of cytomegalovirus exposure and HLA in healthy donors. Amplification used 60 Vbeta primers and 13 Jbeta primers. The table came from immunoSEQ multiplex PCR; TCRdb's copy has only in-frame clones and leaves some out. The sample has about 150,000 clones, approximately 79% seen once. Material for sequencing was PBMCs. The receptors stem from a male donor in good health and CMV-seronegative.

The rearrangement joins TRBV2 to TRBJ2-3, with 7 nucleotides matching TRBD2. CDR1 and CDR2 from the germline V gene are SNHLY and FYNNEI. The length of the CDR3 is 15 residues. Trimming removed 6 bases from V and 0 bases from J; junction bases left unmatched: 6. The CDR3 region has the DNA TGTGCCAGCAGCCGCATCGGGGGGAGCACAGATACGCAGTATTTT. It translates to CASSRIGGSTDTQYF.

This chain uses TRBV5-1 with TRBJ2-7; D is ambiguous. Germline CDR1 and CDR2: SGHRS and YFSETQ. The CDR3 loop spans 13 amino acids. V was clipped by 4 bases and J by 3 bases, with 11 bases between them. The CDR3 region is CASSELSNYEQYF. The CDR3 DNA is TGCGCCAGCAGCGAGCTATCGAACTACGAGCAGTACTTC.

This clone was detected a few times. The V and J genes are TRBV5-1 and TRBJ2-7, with D possibly matching TRBD1 (6 bases). V was cut by 3 bases and J by 7 bases, with 17 bases left in between. This CDR3 contains 14 residues. Germline V gene sequence: CDR1 SGHRS, CDR2 YFSETQ. The CDR3 is CASSSGTPRAEQYF. The DNA for the CDR3 is TGCGCCAGCAGCTCCGGGACACCGAGAGCAGAGCAGTACTTC. The full variable domain, rest sourced from reference TRBV5-1 and TRBJ2-7, is KAGVTQTPRYLIKTRGQQVTLSCSPISGHRSVSWYQQTPGQGLQFLFEYFSETQRNKGNFPGRFSGRQFSNSRSEMNVSTLELGDSALYLCASSSGTPRAEQYFGPGTRLTVT.

The J gene is TRBJ1-6, the V gene TRBV7-2; tentative D call: TRBD1 (6 bases). The CDR3 extends over 17 amino acids. Germline loops: CDR1 SGHTA, CDR2 FQGNSA. V gave up 5 bases and J gave up 6 bases, with 20 bases separating them. The CDR3 bases are TGTGCCAGCAGCACCCGGGGAGGGGGGGCATTTAATTCACCCCTCCACTTT. It yields the protein CASSTRGGGAFNSPLHF.

This chain links TRBV5-4 with TRBJ2-5; D uncertain. Germline CDR1 and CDR2: SGHNT and YYREEE (reference sequence). V shed 4 bases and J shed 2 bases, with 9 bases lying between them. The CDR3 has 13 amino acids. CDR3 sequence reads: CASSPRHQETQYF. CDR3 DNA sequence: TGTGCCAGCAGCCCCAGACATCAAGAGACCCAGTACTTC.

V usage is TRBV7-2 and J usage is TRBJ2-1; no definite D call. The CDR3 runs to 15 residues. Trimming shortened V by 7 bases and J by 7 bases, and 20 bases separated the two germline ends. CDR1 SGHTA and CDR2 FQGNSA come from the germline V gene. The CDR3 sequence is CASNLDFTIVNEQFF. As DNA, the CDR3 is TGTGCCAGCAACCTCGACTTCACGATCGTAAATGAGCAGTTCTTC.

The chain uses TRBV4-3 and TRBJ2-2; D call uncertain. The germline V and J ends were trimmed by 0 bases and 1 base, with 9 bases remaining between them. CDR1 LGHNA and CDR2 YSLEER come from the germline V gene. The CDR3 has 16 amino acids. CDR3 coding DNA: TGCGCCAGCAGCCAAGATGTAGAGATGAACACCGGGGAGCTGTTTTTT. Residues: CASSQDVEMNTGELFF.

The rearrangement uses TRBV30 and TRBJ1-4; 10 nucleotides align to TRBD1. Germline V lookup: CDR1 GTSNPN, CDR2 SVGIG (reference sequence). J was trimmed by 8 bases and V by 8 bases; bases with no gene match: 8. CDR3 size: 13 residues. The chain's CDR3 is CARKTGGAEKLFF. The DNA of the CDR3 is TGTGCCCGAAAGACAGGGGGCGCGGAAAAACTGTTTTTT.

The sample holds a few counts of this clone. The chain recombines TRBV27 with TRBJ1-6; TRBD1 might be the D (5 bases). The germline V gene encodes CDR1 MNHEY and CDR2 SMNVEV (reference sequence). The CDR3 length is 21 residues. V was cut by 7 bases and J by 3 bases, with 31 bases left in between. The CDR3 sequence: CASKSLKPGRGGIDYNSPLHF. In DNA form, the CDR3 reads TGTGCCAGCAAAAGTTTAAAGCCGGGTCGGGGGGGAATCGACTATAATTCACCCCTCCACTTT.

J is TRBJ1-2 and V is TRBV7-9; 8 bases match TRBD1. This CDR3 comprises 19 residues. Trimming at V came to 1 base and at J to 4 bases, leaving 17 bases not matched to a gene. The germline V gene has CDR1 SEHNR and CDR2 FQNEAQ (reference sequence). Here the CDR3 DNA reads TGTGCCAGCAGCTTAGTATCCCAGACTGTGACAGGGGCGGGCTATGGCTACACCTTC. It yields the protein CASSLVSQTVTGAGYGYTF.